This T cell receptor beta chain was documented in a study of identical twins. TCRdb reanalysed the 5' RACE reads using MiXCR and keeps one entry per CDR3 protein. The sample carries fewer than 250,000 distinct CDR3 sequences, around 6.8% recorded once. Losses at the gene ends were 0 bases for V and 8 bases for J; bases not matched to a gene: 8. The CDR3 covers 16 residues. Germline assignment: CDR1 LGHNA and CDR2 YSLEER. This clonotype is labeled medium-sized. The sample was also reused in another study, on yellow fever vaccine responses in identical twins.

Specimen: memory (CD45RO+) T cells sorted from blood. This sequence was found in a woman in her late teens or twenties in good health. The chain is built from TRBV4-3 and TRBJ2-1; 9 nucleotides agree with TRBD2. This CDR3 is CASSQDLAGDVDEQFF. As DNA, the CDR3 is TGCGCCAGCAGCCAAGATTTAGCGGGAGACGTAGATGAGCAGTTCTTC.